This TCR beta chain emerged from a study of T cells in Graves' hyperthyroidism and ophthalmopathy. The length of the CDR3 is 15 residues. The V gene lost 10 bases and the J gene lost 6 bases, with 22 bases spanning the gap. The germline gives CDR1 MNHNS, CDR2 SASEGT. RNA transcripts served as the template for amplifying TCR beta CDR3 regions. In the first-round RT-PCR of the TCR CDR3, the HTBI primer set was used. TCRdb itself ran the multiplex PCR reads through MiXCR, one entry per CDR3 protein. The table shows 500,000 to 700,000 distinct CDR3 sequences, with 16% occurring only once. This clonotype was counted a few times.

Sequencing input: blood. The genes are TRBV6-1 and TRBJ2-1; D is perhaps TRBD1 or TRBD2 (5 bases each). This clonotype originated in a woman between 18 and 29 years old with Graves' hyperthyroidism. CDR3 residues: CAIKTGTLRPNEQFF. As DNA, the CDR3 is TGTGCCATCAAAACCGGGACCCTTAGGCCCAATGAGCAGTTCTTC.